The 3 T cell receptor beta chains presented below share a single source sample, sequenced in a study of human T cells and chemical hapten exposure. The sample's time point: patch test 3, about 24 weeks after DPC sensitization. Treatment indicated: therapeutic diphenylcyclopropenone sensitization with weekly scalp DPC. Each CDR3 protein is one row after TCRdb ran MiXCR on the RACE reads. This table has about 190,000 distinct CDR3 sequences, 24% appearing once. The source was whole blood, collected in connection with sensitization to the hapten diphenylcyclopropenone (DPC). These receptors were collected from a woman aged 35 to 49 with alopecia areata. Some clones in this sample may be carry-over from other donors' samples.

A few counts support this clonotype. The CDR3 region has the DNA TGCAGCGTTGTGGCAGGGCCTAACACTGAAGCTTTCTTT. This codes for CSVVAGPNTEAFF. V gene TRBV29-1 combines with J gene TRBJ1-1, with D possibly being TRBD1 (5 bases). The length of the CDR3 is 13 residues. V gave up 4 bases and J gave up 2 bases, with 11 bases separating them. Looked up from germline, CDR1 is SQVTM and CDR2 is ANQGSEA.

This rearrangement joins TRBV7-2 to TRBJ1-2, with D unclear. V dropped 5 bases and J dropped 7 bases, with 14 bases sitting between them. This CDR3 spans 13 amino acids. CDR1 and CDR2 (germline): SGHTA, FQGNSA. DNA for the CDR3: TGTGCCAGCAGCCCGCCTCAGAGTATTGGCTACACCTTC. This codes for CASSPPQSIGYTF.

This clonotype was seen a handful of times. The V gene is TRBV27, the J gene TRBJ2-4, with D uncertain. With 5 bases removed from V and 0 bases from J, the gap between germline ends came to 14 bases. CDR3 length equals 16 residues. The germline CDR1 and CDR2 sequences are MNHEY and SMNVEV (reference sequence). In nucleotides, the CDR3 is TGTGCCAGCAGTAACCACTTAGCCGGAGCCAAAAACATTCAGTACTTC. It codes for CASSNHLAGAKNIQYF.